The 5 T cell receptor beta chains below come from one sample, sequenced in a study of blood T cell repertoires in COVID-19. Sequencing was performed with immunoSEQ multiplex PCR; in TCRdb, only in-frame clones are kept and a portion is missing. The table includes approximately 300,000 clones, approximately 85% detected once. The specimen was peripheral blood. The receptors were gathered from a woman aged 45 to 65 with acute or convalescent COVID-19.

The CDR3 loop is CASSFRLAGDRSYEQYF. Written as DNA, the CDR3 is TGTGCCAGCAGTTTTAGGCTAGCGGGAGACAGGTCCTACGAGCAGTACTTC. The chain combines TRBV28 with TRBJ2-7; TRBD2 aligns across 10 bases. The trim removed 3 bases at V and 1 base at J, leaving 9 bases unmatched. Germline lookup yields CDR1 MDHEN and CDR2 SYDVKM. This CDR3 contains 17 residues.

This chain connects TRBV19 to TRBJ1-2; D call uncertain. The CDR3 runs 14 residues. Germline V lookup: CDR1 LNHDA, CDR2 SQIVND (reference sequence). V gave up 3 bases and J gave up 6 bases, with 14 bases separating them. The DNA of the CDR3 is TGTGCCAGTAGTATTCTGCAGGAAGAAAATGGCTACACCTTC. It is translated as CASSILQEENGYTF.

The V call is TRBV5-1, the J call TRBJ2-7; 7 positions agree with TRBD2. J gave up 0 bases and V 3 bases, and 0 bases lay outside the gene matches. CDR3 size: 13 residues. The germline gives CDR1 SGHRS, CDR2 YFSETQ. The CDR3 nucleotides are TGCGCCAGCAGCTGGGGGGGCTCCTACGAGCAGTACTTC. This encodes CASSWGGSYEQYF.

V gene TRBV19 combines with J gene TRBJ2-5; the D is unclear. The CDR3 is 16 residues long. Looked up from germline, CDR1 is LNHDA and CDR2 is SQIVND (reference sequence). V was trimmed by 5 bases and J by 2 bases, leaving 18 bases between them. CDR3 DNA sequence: TGTGCCAGTAGTTTGCTCCGGGTGACTTCTCAAGAGACCCAGTACTTC. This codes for CASSLLRVTSQETQYF.

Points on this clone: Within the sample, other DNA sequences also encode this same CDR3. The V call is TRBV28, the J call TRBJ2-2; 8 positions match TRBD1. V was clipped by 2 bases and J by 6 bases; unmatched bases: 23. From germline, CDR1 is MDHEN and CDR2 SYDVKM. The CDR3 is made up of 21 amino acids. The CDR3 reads CASSLRQGRGRGRASPGELFF. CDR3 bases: TGTGCCAGCAGTTTACGCCAGGGTCGGGGCAGGGGGCGGGCATCCCCCGGGGAGCTGTTTTTT.